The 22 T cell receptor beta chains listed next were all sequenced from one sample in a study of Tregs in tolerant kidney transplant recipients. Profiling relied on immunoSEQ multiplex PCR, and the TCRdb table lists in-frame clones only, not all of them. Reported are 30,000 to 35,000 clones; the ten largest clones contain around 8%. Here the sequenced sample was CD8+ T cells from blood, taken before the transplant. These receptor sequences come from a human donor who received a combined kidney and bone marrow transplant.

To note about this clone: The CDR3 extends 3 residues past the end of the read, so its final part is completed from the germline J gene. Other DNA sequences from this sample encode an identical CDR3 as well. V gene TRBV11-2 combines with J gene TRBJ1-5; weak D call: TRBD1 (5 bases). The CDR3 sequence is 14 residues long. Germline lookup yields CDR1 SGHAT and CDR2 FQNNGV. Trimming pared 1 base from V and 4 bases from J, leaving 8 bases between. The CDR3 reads CASSLGQTNQPQHF. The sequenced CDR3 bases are TGTGCCAGCAGCTTAGGACAGACTAATCAGCCC.

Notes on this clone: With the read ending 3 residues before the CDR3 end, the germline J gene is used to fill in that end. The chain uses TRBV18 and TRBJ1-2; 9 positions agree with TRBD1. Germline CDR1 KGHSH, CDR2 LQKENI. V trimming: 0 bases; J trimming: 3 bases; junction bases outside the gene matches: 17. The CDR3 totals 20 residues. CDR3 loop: CASSPPLGQPDRGRHYGYTF. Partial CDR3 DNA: TGTGCCAGCTCACCACCTCTGGGGCAACCGGACAGGGGACGACACTATGGC.

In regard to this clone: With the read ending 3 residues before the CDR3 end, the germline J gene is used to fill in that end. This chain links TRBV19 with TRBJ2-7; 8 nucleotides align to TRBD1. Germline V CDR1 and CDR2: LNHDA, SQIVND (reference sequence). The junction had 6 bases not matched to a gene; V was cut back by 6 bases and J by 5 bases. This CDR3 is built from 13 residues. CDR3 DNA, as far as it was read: TGTGCCAGTAGGGACAGGGTTGGCCACGAG. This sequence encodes CASRDRVGHE. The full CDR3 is CASRDRVGHEQYF.

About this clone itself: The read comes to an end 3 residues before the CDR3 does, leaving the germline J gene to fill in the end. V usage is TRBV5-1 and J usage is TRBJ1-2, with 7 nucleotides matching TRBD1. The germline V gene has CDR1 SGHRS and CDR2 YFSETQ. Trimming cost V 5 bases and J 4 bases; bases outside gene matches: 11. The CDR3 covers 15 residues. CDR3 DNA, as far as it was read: TGCGCCAGCAGGGGGGGACAGCGGGTTGGCTATGGC. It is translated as CASRGGQRVGYG. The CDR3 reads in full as CASRGGQRVGYGYTF.

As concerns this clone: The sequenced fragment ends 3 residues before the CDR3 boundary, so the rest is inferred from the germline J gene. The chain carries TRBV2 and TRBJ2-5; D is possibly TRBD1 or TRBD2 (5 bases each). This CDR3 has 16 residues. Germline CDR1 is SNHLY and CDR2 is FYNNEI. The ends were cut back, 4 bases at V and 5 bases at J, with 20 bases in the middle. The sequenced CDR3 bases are TGTGCCAGCAGTGTTGAAATAGAGGGGATTAGGGAGACC. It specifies CASSVEIEGIRET. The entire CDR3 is CASSVEIEGIRETQYF.

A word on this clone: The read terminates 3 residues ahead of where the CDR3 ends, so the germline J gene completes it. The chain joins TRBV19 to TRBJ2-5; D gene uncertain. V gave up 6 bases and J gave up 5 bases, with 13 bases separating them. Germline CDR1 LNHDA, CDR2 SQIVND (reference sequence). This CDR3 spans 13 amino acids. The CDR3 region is CASSPVPEETQYF. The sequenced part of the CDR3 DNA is TGTGCCAGTAGCCCAGTTCCCGAGGAGACC.

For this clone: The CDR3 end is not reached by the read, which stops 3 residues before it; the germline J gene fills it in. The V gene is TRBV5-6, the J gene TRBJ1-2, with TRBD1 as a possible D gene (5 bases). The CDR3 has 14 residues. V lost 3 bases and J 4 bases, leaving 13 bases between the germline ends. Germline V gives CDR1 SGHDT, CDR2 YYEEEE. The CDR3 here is CASSSGFPTYGYTF. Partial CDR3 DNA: TGTGCCAGCAGCTCAGGGTTTCCTACCTATGGC. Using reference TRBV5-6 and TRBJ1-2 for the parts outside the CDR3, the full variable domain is DAGVTQSPTHLIKTRGQQVTLRCSPKSGHDTVSWYQQALGQGPQFIFQYYEEEERQRGNFPDRFSGHQFPNYSSELNVNALLLGDSALYLCASSSGFPTYGYTFGSGTRLTVV.

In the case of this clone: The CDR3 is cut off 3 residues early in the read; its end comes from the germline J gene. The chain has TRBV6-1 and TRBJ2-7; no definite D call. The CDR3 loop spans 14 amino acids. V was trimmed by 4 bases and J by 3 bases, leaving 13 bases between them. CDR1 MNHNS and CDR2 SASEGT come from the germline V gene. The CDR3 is CASSAGQPYYEQYF. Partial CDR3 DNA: TGTGCCAGCAGTGCTGGGCAACCCTACTACGAG.

CDR3 in amino acids: CASSLGGAWEAFF. The CDR3 DNA, read in part, is TGTGCCAGCAGCTTAGGGGGGGCTTGGGAA. The chain uses TRBV5-4 and TRBJ1-1, with a weak D call TRBD1 (6 bases). The sequence runs out 3 residues before the end of the CDR3; the remainder is reconstructed from the germline J gene. This CDR3 is built from 13 residues. From germline, CDR1 is SGHNT and CDR2 YYREEE (reference sequence). Full variable domain (remainder filled in from reference TRBV5-4 and TRBJ1-1): ETGVTQSPTHLIKTRGQQVTLRCSSQSGHNTVSWYQQALGQGPQFIFQYYREEENGRGNFPPRFSGLQFPNYSSELNVNALELDDSALYLCASSLGGAWEAFFGQGTRLTVV.

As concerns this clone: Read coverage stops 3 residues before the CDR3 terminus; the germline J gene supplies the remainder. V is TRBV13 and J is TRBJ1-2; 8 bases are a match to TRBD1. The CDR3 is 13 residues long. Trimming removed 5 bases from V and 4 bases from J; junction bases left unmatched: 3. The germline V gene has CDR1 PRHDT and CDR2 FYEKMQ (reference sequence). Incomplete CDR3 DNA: TGTGCCAGCAGCGCAGGGGGCGCCTATGGC. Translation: CASSAGGAYG. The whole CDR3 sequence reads CASSAGGAYGYTF.

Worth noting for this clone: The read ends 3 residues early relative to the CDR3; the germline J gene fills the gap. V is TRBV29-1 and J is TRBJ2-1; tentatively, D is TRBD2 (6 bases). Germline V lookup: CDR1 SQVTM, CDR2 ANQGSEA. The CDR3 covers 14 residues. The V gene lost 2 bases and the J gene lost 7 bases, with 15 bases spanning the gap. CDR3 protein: CSVETGVTGNEQFF. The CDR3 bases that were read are TGCAGCGTTGAAACGGGAGTAACGGGGAATGAG.

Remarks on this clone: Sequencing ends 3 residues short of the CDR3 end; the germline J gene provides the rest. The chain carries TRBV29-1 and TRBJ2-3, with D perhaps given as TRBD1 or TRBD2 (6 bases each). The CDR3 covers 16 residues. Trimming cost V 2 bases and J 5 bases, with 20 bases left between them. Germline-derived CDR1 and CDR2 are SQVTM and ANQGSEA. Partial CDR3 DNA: TGCAGCGTTGAATTCCAGGGGAGGTTGGTTGGAGATACG. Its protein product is CSVEFQGRLVGDT. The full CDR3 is CSVEFQGRLVGDTQYF.

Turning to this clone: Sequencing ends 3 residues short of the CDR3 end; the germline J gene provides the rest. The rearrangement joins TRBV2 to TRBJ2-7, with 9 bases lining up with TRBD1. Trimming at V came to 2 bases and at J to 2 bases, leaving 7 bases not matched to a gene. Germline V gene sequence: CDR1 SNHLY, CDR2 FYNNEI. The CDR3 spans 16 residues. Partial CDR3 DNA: TGTGCCAGCAGTGAATGGGGACAGGGTGAGACCTACGAG. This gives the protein CASSEWGQGETYE. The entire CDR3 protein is CASSEWGQGETYEQYF.

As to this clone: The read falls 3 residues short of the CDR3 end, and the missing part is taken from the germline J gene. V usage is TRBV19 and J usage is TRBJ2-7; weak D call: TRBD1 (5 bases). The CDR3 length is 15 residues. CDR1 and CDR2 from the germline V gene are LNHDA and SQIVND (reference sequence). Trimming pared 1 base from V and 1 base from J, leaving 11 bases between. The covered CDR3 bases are TGTGCCAGTAGTATAGGGCAGGGAACGTCCTACGAG. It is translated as CASSIGQGTSYE. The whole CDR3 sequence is CASSIGQGTSYEQYF.

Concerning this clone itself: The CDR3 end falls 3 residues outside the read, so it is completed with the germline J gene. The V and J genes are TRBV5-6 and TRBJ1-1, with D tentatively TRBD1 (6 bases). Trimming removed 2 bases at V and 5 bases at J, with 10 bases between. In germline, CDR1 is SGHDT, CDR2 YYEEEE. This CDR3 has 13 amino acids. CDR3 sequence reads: CASSLGGWTEAFF. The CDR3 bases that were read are TGTGCCAGCAGCTTAGGGGGTTGGACTGAA.

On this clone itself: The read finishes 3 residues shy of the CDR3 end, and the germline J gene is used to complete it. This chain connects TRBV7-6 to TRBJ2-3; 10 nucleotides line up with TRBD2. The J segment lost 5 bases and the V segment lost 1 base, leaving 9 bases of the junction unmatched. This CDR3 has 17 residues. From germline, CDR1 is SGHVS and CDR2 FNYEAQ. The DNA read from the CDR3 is TGTGCCAGCAGCTTAGTCGGGCTAGCGGGGGCGGGAGATACG. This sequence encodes CASSLVGLAGAGDT. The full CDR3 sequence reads CASSLVGLAGAGDTQYF.

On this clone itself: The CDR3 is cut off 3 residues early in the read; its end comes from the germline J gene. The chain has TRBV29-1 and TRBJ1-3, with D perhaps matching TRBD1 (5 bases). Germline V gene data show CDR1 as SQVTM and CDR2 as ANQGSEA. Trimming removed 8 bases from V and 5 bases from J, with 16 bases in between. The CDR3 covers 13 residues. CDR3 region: CSPWQGDRNTIYF. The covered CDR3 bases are TGCAGCCCTTGGCAGGGTGATCGAAACACC.

CDR3: CASSKDRGILNTEAFF. The covered CDR3 bases are TGTGCCAGCAGCAAGGACAGGGGAATTTTGAACACTGAA. The V call is TRBV6-2 or TRBV6-3, the J call TRBJ1-1; 9 bases are shared with TRBD1. The read is 3 residues too short to cover the CDR3 end, so that end is filled in from the germline J gene. Germline CDR1 is MNHEY and CDR2 is SVGEGT. Germline trimming cut 6 bases from V and 0 bases from J; bases unmatched to any gene: 8. The CDR3 sequence is 16 residues long.

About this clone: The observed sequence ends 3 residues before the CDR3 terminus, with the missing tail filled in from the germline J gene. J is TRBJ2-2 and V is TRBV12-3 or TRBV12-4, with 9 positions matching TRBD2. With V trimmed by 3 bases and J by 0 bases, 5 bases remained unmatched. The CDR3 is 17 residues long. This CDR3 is CASSFWSGRSNTGELFF. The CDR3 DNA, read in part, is TGTGCCAGCAGTTTTTGGAGCGGGAGGTCGAACACCGGGGAG.

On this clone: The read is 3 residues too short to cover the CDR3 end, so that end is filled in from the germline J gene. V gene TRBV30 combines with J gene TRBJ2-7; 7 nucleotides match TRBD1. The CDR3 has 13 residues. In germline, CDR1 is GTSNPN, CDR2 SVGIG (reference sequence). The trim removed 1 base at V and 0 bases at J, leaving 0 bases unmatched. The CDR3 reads CAWSDRGSYEQYF. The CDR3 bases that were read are TGTGCCTGGAGTGACAGGGGCTCCTACGAG.

The CDR3 reads CASRPLGALSNEQFF. The DNA read from the CDR3 is TGTGCCAGCCGCCCGCTAGGGGCACTCTCGAATGAG. V is TRBV2 and J is TRBJ2-1, with a tentative D call TRBD1 (5 bases). The read terminates 3 residues before the CDR3 end, so the remaining end is supplied by the germline J gene. V lost 8 bases and J 7 bases, leaving 21 bases between the germline ends. Germline V gene sequence: CDR1 SNHLY, CDR2 FYNNEI. The CDR3 consists of 15 residues.

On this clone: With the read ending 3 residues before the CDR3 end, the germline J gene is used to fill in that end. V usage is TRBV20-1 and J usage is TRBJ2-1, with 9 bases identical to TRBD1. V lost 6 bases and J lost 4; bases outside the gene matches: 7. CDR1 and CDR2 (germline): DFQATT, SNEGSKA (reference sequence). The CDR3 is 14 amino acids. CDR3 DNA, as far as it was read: TGCAGTGCCGCGACAGGGGGATTTTACAATGAG. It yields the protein CSAATGGFYNE. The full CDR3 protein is CSAATGGFYNEQFF.